Sequencing of this TCR beta chain was carried out in a study of cytotoxic CD8 clonotypes in ibrutinib-treated CLL. Sequencing was performed with immunoSEQ multiplex PCR; in TCRdb, only in-frame clones are kept and a portion is missing. The table lists around 330,000 clones, under 70% of them singletons, with around 6.6% in the top ten. V gave up 5 bases and J gave up 6 bases, with 17 bases separating them. Germline V gives CDR1 MNHEY, CDR2 SMNVEV (reference sequence). There are 14 residues in the CDR3. Findings of the study overall: On treatment, the uncommon public clonotypes contracted or remained stable.

This clone appeared once. The antigen is unknown. This clonotype originated in a human donor with chronic lymphocytic leukemia. The chain is built from TRBV27 and TRBJ2-7; TRBD1 or TRBD2 may be the D gene (7 bases each). The sample in question was PBMCs, obtained after 36 months of ibrutinib treatment. As DNA, the CDR3 is TGTGCCAGCAGTATGAAGACAGGGAGGGGCGAGCAGTACTTC. It codes for CASSMKTGRGEQYF.